What follows is one T cell receptor (beta chain) and its context. Its cognate antigen is unknown. TCRdb called the RT-PCR reads again in MiXCR, with one record for every CDR3 protein. The table lists around 530,000 distinct CDR3 sequences, around 11% of them singletons, with more than 8.5% in the top ten. The trim removed 3 bases at V and 3 bases at J, leaving 18 bases unmatched. The CDR3 length is 19 residues. Germline values: CDR1 SGHRS, CDR2 YFSETQ. These data belong to a study of response to subunit inactivated influenza vaccine. Study results and limitations: Each seasonal influenza vaccination recruits few new T cells, the authors suggested.

Sample: PBMCs from blood, taken on the day of vaccination. This clonotype was sampled from a man between 50 and 59 years old who received an inactivated influenza vaccine. The V gene is TRBV5-1, the J gene TRBJ2-3; 8 bases match TRBD2. CDR3 amino acids: CASSSSGRRAGERTDTQYF. DNA of the CDR3: TGCGCCAGCAGCTCATCGGGACGCCGAGCGGGAGAGCGTACAGATACGCAGTATTTT.